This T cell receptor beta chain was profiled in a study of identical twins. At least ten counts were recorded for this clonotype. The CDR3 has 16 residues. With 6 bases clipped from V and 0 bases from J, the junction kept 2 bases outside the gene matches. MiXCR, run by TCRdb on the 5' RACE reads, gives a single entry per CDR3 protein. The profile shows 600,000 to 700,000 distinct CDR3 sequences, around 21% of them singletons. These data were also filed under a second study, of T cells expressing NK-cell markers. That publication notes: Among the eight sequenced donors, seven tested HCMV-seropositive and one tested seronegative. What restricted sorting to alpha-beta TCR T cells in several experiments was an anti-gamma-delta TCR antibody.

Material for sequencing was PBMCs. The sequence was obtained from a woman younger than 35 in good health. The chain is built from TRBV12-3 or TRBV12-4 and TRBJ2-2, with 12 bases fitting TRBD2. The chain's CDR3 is CASSRLAGANTGELFF. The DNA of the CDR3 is TGTGCCAGCAGCAGACTAGCGGGGGCGAACACCGGGGAGCTGTTTTTT.